The 25 T cell receptor beta chains reported below all come from one sample, sequenced in a study of CD8 T cells in Susac syndrome (dated by TCRdb to about 2019). Library method: the immunoSEQ multiplex PCR assay. RNA was extracted with the RNeasy kit and roughly 0.45 to 1 ug was reverse transcribed using random hexamers. The public reads were run again by TCRdb, first through fastp at Q25 and then through MiXCR, and only productive beta chains were kept. Each entry merges the rows of one CDR3 protein and shows their most common DNA and genes. This sample comprises roughly 400,000 distinct CDR3 sequences, 75% to 90% of them detected only once. The ten most abundant clones make up under 0.15% of the sample. The sample comprised CD8+ T cells from PBMCs. These receptors were taken from a human donor with multiple sclerosis.

The chain joins TRBV6-1 to TRBJ2-7, with D tentatively TRBD1 (6 bases). CDR1 and CDR2 (germline): MNHNS, SASEGT. This CDR3 is 15 amino acids long. V lost 4 bases to trimming and J lost 0 bases, with 13 bases between them. In DNA, the CDR3 is TGTGCCAGCAGTGTACTAACAGGGAGCTCCTACGAGCAGTACTTC. The encoded protein is CASSVLTGSSYEQYF.

This rearrangement joins TRBV28 to TRBJ2-7, with D possibly being TRBD1 (6 bases). CDR1 is MDHEN, CDR2 SYDVKM, per germline. CDR3 length: 15 residues. V lost 4 bases to trimming and J lost 1 base, with 14 bases between them. This CDR3 reads CASSYDRFGSYEQYF. DNA for the CDR3: TGTGCCAGCAGTTACGACAGGTTTGGGTCCTACGAGCAGTACTTC.

This chain connects TRBV6-1 to TRBJ2-2; a possible D gene is TRBD2 (6 bases). Trimming took off 2 bases at V and 7 bases at J, with 20 bases between the two ends. CDR1 MNHNS and CDR2 SASEGT come from the germline V gene. CDR3 length: 17 amino acids. CDR3 in amino acids: CASSETQTSRMGGELFF. Written as DNA, the CDR3 is TGTGCCAGCAGTGAAACACAAACTAGCCGGATGGGCGGGGAGCTGTTTTTT.

The chain combines TRBV3-1 with TRBJ1-1; D may be TRBD1 (5 bases). The germline V and J ends were trimmed by 4 bases and 5 bases, with 17 bases remaining between them. Germline CDR1 LGHDT, CDR2 YNNKEL (reference sequence). The CDR3 has 15 residues. As DNA, the CDR3 is TGTGCCAGCAGCCGACCCGGGGGGGGAGAGACTGAAGCTTTCTTT. Translation: CASSRPGGGETEAFF.

This clonotype was detected a few times. The rearrangement uses TRBV30 and TRBJ2-7, with 7 positions matching TRBD2. Unmatched junction bases numbered 5, after V lost 0 bases and J lost 3 bases. The length of the CDR3 is 14 residues. Germline CDR1 is GTSNPN and CDR2 is SVGIG (reference sequence). The CDR3 sequence: CAWSVGGGRYEQYF. The CDR3 DNA is TGTGCCTGGAGTGTTGGGGGGGGTCGCTACGAGCAGTACTTC.

The chain is built from TRBV9 and TRBJ2-1; D is perhaps TRBD1 or TRBD2 (5 bases each). V was pared by 4 bases and J by 5 bases, with 10 bases between. CDR1 and CDR2 (germline): SGDLS, YYNGEE. The CDR3 is 13 amino acids. The CDR3 sequence is CASSPEGNNEQFF. The CDR3 DNA sequence: TGTGCCAGCAGCCCAGAGGGGAACAATGAGCAGTTCTTC.

The genes are TRBV19 and TRBJ2-2, with unresolved D. Trimming took 8 bases from V and 3 from J, leaving 10 bases between them. CDR3 length: 13 amino acids. CDR1 is LNHDA and CDR2 is SQIVND in the germline V gene (reference sequence). The CDR3 bases are TGTGCCAGTGGGCCCTTGGACACCGGGGAGCTGTTTTTT. Protein product: CASGPLDTGELFF.

CDR3 sequence: CSARDAPISYEQYF. CDR3 in DNA: TGCAGTGCTAGAGATGCCCCGATTTCCTACGAGCAGTACTTC. V is TRBV20-1 and J is TRBJ2-7; D uncertain. CDR3 size: 14 residues. CDR1 DFQATT and CDR2 SNEGSKA come from the germline V gene (reference sequence). Trimming took 0 bases from V and 1 from J, leaving 10 bases between them.

This clonotype has just one count. The rearrangement joins TRBV27 to TRBJ2-1; 7 bases fit TRBD2. The CDR3 has 15 residues. Per the germline V gene, CDR1 is MNHEY and CDR2 is SMNVEV (reference sequence). V was clipped by 2 bases and J by 7 bases; unmatched bases: 8. The CDR3 DNA sequence: TGTGCCAGCAGTTTAGGCGGGGGAGTGGGAAATGAGCAGTTCTTC. Translating gives CASSLGGGVGNEQFF.

The rearrangement uses TRBV29-1 and TRBJ2-1; no reliable D call. The CDR3 covers 13 residues. The germline V gene has CDR1 SQVTM and CDR2 ANQGSEA. V lost 2 bases to trimming and J lost 5 bases, with 10 bases between them. For the CDR3, the DNA is TGCAGCGTTGAATTGGGCGATCACAATGAGCAGTTCTTC. Encoded protein: CSVELGDHNEQFF.

This chain uses TRBV5-4 with TRBJ2-7, with D maybe TRBD2 (5 bases). There are 14 residues in the CDR3. Germline lookup yields CDR1 SGHNT and CDR2 YYREEE (reference sequence). The V gene lost 0 bases and the J gene lost 3 bases, with 10 bases spanning the gap. The CDR3 is CASSLGGYNYEQYF. The DNA for the CDR3 is TGTGCCAGCAGCTTGGGCGGGTACAACTACGAGCAGTACTTC.

V gene TRBV12-3 or TRBV12-4 combines with J gene TRBJ1-2; D may be TRBD1 (5 bases). Trimming stripped 6 bases from V and 2 bases from J, with 19 bases between. The CDR3 spans 16 residues. The CDR3 DNA follows: TGTGCCAGCAGAGGGGTAGGGGTGGATGGAAACTATGGCTACACCTTC. Translating it yields CASRGVGVDGNYGYTF.

This clonotype turned up a few times. This chain connects TRBV2 to TRBJ2-3; 11 bases are a match to TRBD2. The CDR3 has 18 amino acids. Germline CDR1 reads SNHLY; CDR2 reads FYNNEI. The junction had 8 bases not matched to a gene; V was cut back by 1 base and J by 2 bases. CDR3 loop: CASSEGVVAGGTTDTQYF. The CDR3 DNA reads as TGTGCCAGCAGTGAAGGCGTGGTAGCGGGAGGGACCACAGATACGCAGTATTTT.

The chain joins TRBV20-1 to TRBJ2-7; D may be TRBD1 or TRBD2 (5 bases each). CDR1 and CDR2 (germline): DFQATT, SNEGSKA (reference sequence). CDR3 size: 12 residues. V was trimmed by 3 bases and J by 6 bases, leaving 12 bases between them. In DNA, the CDR3 is TGCAGTGCTAGGGGACCCGTCGTCGAGCAGTACTTC. It specifies CSARGPVVEQYF.

This clonotype was observed a single time. V usage is TRBV2 and J usage is TRBJ2-1; D is possibly TRBD2 (7 bases). The V gene's germline CDR1 is SNHLY and CDR2 FYNNEI. V gave up 7 bases and J gave up 4 bases, with 14 bases separating them. The CDR3 sequence is 14 residues long. The DNA for the CDR3 is TGTGCCAGCATCCTAGGGGGGGGATACAATGAGCAGTTCTTC. Its translation: CASILGGGYNEQFF.

CDR3 sequence (DNA): TGTGCCAGCAGTCCGATGAGGACAGGGGCCTACGAGCAGTACTTC. This sequence encodes CASSPMRTGAYEQYF. The chain has TRBV28 and TRBJ2-7; TRBD1 matches 9 bases. CDR1 and CDR2 (germline): MDHEN, SYDVKM. Losses at the gene ends were 5 bases for V and 2 bases for J; bases not matched to a gene: 7. The CDR3 runs to 15 residues.

This chain connects TRBV4-1 to TRBJ2-7; D unclear. CDR1 MGHRA and CDR2 YSYEKL come from the germline V gene. The ends were cut back, 0 bases at V and 5 bases at J, with 17 bases in the middle. This CDR3 contains 16 residues. CDR3 amino acids: CASSQDVSSPGDEQYF. In nucleotides, the CDR3 is TGCGCCAGCAGCCAAGACGTGTCCTCCCCAGGCGACGAGCAGTACTTC.

The rearrangement uses TRBV30 and TRBJ1-5; 8 positions match TRBD1. The junction had 9 bases not matched to a gene; V was cut back by 2 bases and J by 6 bases. In germline, CDR1 is GTSNPN, CDR2 SVGIG (reference sequence). This CDR3 is built from 15 residues. The CDR3 DNA reads TGTGCCTGGAGTCTACATTCAGGGGGCGTTCAGCCCCAGCATTTT. This sequence encodes CAWSLHSGGVQPQHF.

This chain connects TRBV11-3 to TRBJ2-2, with a possible D match to TRBD2 (7 bases). This CDR3 has 16 residues. V was cut by 5 bases and J by 2 bases, with 15 bases left in between. CDR1 and CDR2 from the germline V gene are SGHNT and YENEEA. In DNA, the CDR3 is TGTGCCAGCAGCCCTCGAGGGGGGGCCAACACCGGGGAGCTGTTTTTT. It yields the protein CASSPRGGANTGELFF.

The J gene is TRBJ1-5, the V gene TRBV2, with no clear D. The germline V gene encodes CDR1 SNHLY and CDR2 FYNNEI. V gave up 4 bases and J gave up 2 bases, with 6 bases separating them. The CDR3 runs to 13 residues. The DNA for the CDR3 is TGTGCCAGCAGTGGCCAGGGCAATCAGCCCCAGCATTTT. It is translated as CASSGQGNQPQHF.

The chain couples TRBV28 to TRBJ1-5; D is perhaps TRBD1 (6 bases). V was shortened by 5 bases and J by 5 bases, with 19 bases between the two germline ends. Germline V gene lookup returns CDR1 MDHEN and CDR2 SYDVKM. The CDR3 sequence is 16 residues long. In DNA, the CDR3 is TGTGCCAGCAGTCCCCTATACAGGGATCGGGATCAGCCCCAGCATTTT. Its protein is CASSPLYRDRDQPQHF.

The rearrangement uses TRBV23-1 and TRBJ2-7, with 7 bases that match TRBD1. TRBV23-1 is treated as an ORF (open reading frame) with a function not yet certain. Trimming took 3 bases from V and 4 from J; bases not matched to a gene: 9. The CDR3 sequence is 15 residues long. Here the CDR3 DNA reads TGCGCCAGCAGTCATTGTTACAGGGGCCCTTACGAGCAGTACTTC. This gives the protein CASSHCYRGPYEQYF.

CDR3 coding DNA: TGTGCCTGGAGCATGGCGGGAGCTGGCACAGATACGCAGTATTTT. Translation: CAWSMAGAGTDTQYF. The chain recombines TRBV30 with TRBJ2-3; 7 bases are a match to TRBD2. Germline CDR1 reads GTSNPN; CDR2 reads SVGIG (reference sequence). After removal of 3 bases from V and 1 base from J, the junction contained 7 bases not matched to a gene. CDR3 length equals 15 residues.

The chain has TRBV27 and TRBJ2-2; 7 bases match TRBD2. The V segment lost 2 bases and the J segment 4 bases; nucleotides outside the gene matches: 13. This CDR3 comprises 18 residues. CDR1 is MNHEY, CDR2 SMNVEV, per germline (reference sequence). CDR3 sequence (DNA): TGTGCCAGCAGTTTAGGGCTAGCGGCCTCTTGGGGCACCGGGGAGCTGTTTTTT. Encoded protein: CASSLGLAASWGTGELFF.

The chain combines TRBV11-2 with TRBJ2-2; D might be TRBD1 or TRBD2, each matching 6 bases. CDR3 length: 15 residues. Trimming took off 5 bases at V and 6 bases at J, with 16 bases between the two ends. Germline lookup yields CDR1 SGHAT and CDR2 FQNNGV. The CDR3 nucleotides read TGTGCCAGCAGCACTGTCACAGGGAGGTCCGGGGAGCTGTTTTTT. Encoded protein: CASSTVTGRSGELFF. Filled out from reference TRBV11-2 and TRBJ2-2, the complete variable domain reads EAGVAQSPRYKIIEKRQSVAFWCNPISGHATLYWYQQILGQGPKLLIQFQNNGVVDDSQLPKDRFSAERLKGVDSTLKIQPAKLEDSAVYLCASSTVTGRSGELFFGEGSRLTVL.